Following are 29 T cell receptor beta chains from one sample sequenced in a study of sequential checkpoint blockade in melanoma (dated by TCRdb to the late 2010s). What the treatment or condition label conveys for this sample: randomized to nivolumab then ipilimumab (arm A) or the reverse (arm B). Libraries were prepared through the immunoSEQ multiplex PCR assay. Entries here come from immuneACCESS through TCRdb and include only in-frame sequences with V and J called. Some clones fail to appear in such tables; in the studies checked, an unresolved V gene covers under half of the shortfall, and the cause of the remainder is unknown. This sample has under 40,000 clones in its table, and 70% to 90% of those were observed once. Under 15% of the sample goes to the ten largest clones. The material was CD8+ T cells sorted from blood (inferred from file names), obtained from a patient given nivolumab and ipilimumab in sequence. These receptors came from a human donor with melanoma.

CDR3 in DNA: TGTGCCAGTAGTTATTTTATTGGGAGCTCTGGGGCCAACGTCCTGACTTTC. Translated: CASSYFIGSSGANVLTF. The chain has TRBV19 and TRBJ2-6; D possibly corresponds to TRBD2 (5 bases). The V end lost 5 bases, the J end lost 0 bases, and 14 bases lay between the germline ends. The germline V gene encodes CDR1 LNHDA and CDR2 SQIVND (reference sequence). The CDR3 extends over 17 amino acids.

The chain is built from TRBV5-6 and TRBJ1-1; possibly TRBD1 for D (5 bases). In germline, CDR1 is SGHDT, CDR2 YYEEEE. The V gene lost 5 bases and the J gene lost 1 base, with 18 bases spanning the gap. There are 16 residues in the CDR3. The CDR3 nucleotides are TGTGCCAGCAGATTGCAAGGGGCGGGGGGGAACACTGAAGCTTTCTTT. Its protein product is CASRLQGAGGNTEAFF.

This chain joins TRBV6-1 and TRBJ2-7; D possibly corresponds to TRBD1 (6 bases). Germline V gene data show CDR1 as MNHNS and CDR2 as SASEGT. V lost 4 bases, J lost 4 bases, and 11 bases lay in between. The CDR3 runs 13 residues. The CDR3 sequence: CASSVGTIYEQYV. The CDR3 DNA follows: TGTGCCAGCAGTGTGGGGACAATTTACGAGCAGTACGTC.

The chain uses TRBV7-6 and TRBJ2-1; 7 bases are a match to TRBD1. V trimming: 4 bases; J trimming: 9 bases; junction bases outside the gene matches: 15. The CDR3 sequence is 16 residues long. Germline lookup yields CDR1 SGHVS and CDR2 FNYEAQ. CDR3: CASSSSTGVTGVEQFF. The CDR3 DNA sequence: TGTGCCAGCAGCTCGTCTACAGGGGTTACGGGTGTTGAGCAGTTCTTC. The full variable domain, completed using reference TRBV7-6 and TRBJ2-1, is GAGVSQSPRYKVTKRGQDVALRCDPISGHVSLYWYRQALGQGPEFLTYFNYEAQQDKSGLPNDRFSAERPEGSISTLTIQRTEQRDSAMYRCASSSSTGVTGVEQFFGPGTRLTVL.

The chain recombines TRBV11-2 with TRBJ2-1, with no clear D. Trimming removed 5 bases from V and 10 bases from J, with 12 bases in between. CDR3 length: 12 amino acids. The germline V gene encodes CDR1 SGHAT and CDR2 FQNNGV. The CDR3 protein is CASSALRLEQFF. The CDR3, as DNA: TGTGCCAGCAGCGCCTTGCGTCTAGAGCAGTTCTTC.

CDR3: CASSLGLLGYEQYF. In DNA form, the CDR3 reads TGCGCCAGCAGCTTGGGTTTACTAGGATACGAGCAGTACTTC. The V gene is TRBV5-1, the J gene TRBJ2-7, with D perhaps TRBD2 (5 bases). This CDR3 contains 14 residues. With 0 bases removed from V and 4 bases from J, the gap between germline ends came to 11 bases. CDR1 and CDR2 (germline): SGHRS, YFSETQ.

This clone was counted once. The gene calls are TRBV6-5 and TRBJ1-5, with 7 bases identical to TRBD1. CDR1 MNHEY and CDR2 SVGAGI come from the germline V gene. The junction had 8 bases not matched to a gene; V was cut back by 6 bases and J by 3 bases. The CDR3 totals 15 residues. The DNA for the CDR3 is TGTGCCAGCAGCCCTGGGGACAGATACAATCAGCCCCAGCATTTT. The encoded protein is CASSPGDRYNQPQHF.

This clone was counted a few times. V is TRBV19 and J is TRBJ2-7, with D tentatively TRBD1 (5 bases). V was pared by 3 bases and J by 1 base, with 19 bases between. The germline V gene has CDR1 LNHDA and CDR2 SQIVND (reference sequence). This CDR3 is 17 amino acids long. CDR3 loop: CASSIQGMAYGSYEQYF. In DNA, the CDR3 is TGTGCCAGTAGTATTCAGGGTATGGCCTACGGATCCTACGAGCAGTACTTC.

The chain employs TRBV7-7 and TRBJ2-5, with 7 positions matching TRBD1. This CDR3 is built from 15 residues. The germline gives CDR1 SSHAT, CDR2 FNYEAQ (reference sequence). J was trimmed by 1 base and V by 5 bases; bases with no gene match: 7. The CDR3 nucleotides read TGTGCCAGCAGCAGCCGGGACAGATCCCAAGAGACCCAGTACTTC. Amino acids: CASSSRDRSQETQYF.

The chain has TRBV27 and TRBJ2-3; D may be TRBD1 (5 bases). The V and J ends lost 5 bases and 2 bases respectively, with 8 bases between them. CDR1 is MNHEY, CDR2 SMNVEV, per germline (reference sequence). The CDR3 runs 13 residues. CDR3 nucleotides: TGTGCCAGCAGTACAGGTCACACAGATACGCAGTATTTT. Its translation: CASSTGHTDTQYF.

This clone appeared a single time. This chain connects TRBV4-2 to TRBJ2-1; 13 bases align to TRBD2. The length of the CDR3 is 20 residues. V lost 2 bases and J lost 3; bases outside the gene matches: 13. Germline-derived CDR1 and CDR2 are LGHNA and YNFKEQ. CDR3 bases: TGTGCCAGCAGCCAAAACCCCGGACTAGCGGGAGCTTCCTACTACAATGAGCAGTTCTTC. This gives the protein CASSQNPGLAGASYYNEQFF.

The chain combines TRBV27 with TRBJ2-2, with 9 bases aligning to TRBD2. CDR3 length: 16 amino acids. CDR1 is MNHEY, CDR2 SMNVEV, per germline (reference sequence). Trimming cost V 3 bases and J 4 bases; bases outside gene matches: 6. The CDR3 is CASSLKSGRFTGELFF. The CDR3 DNA sequence: TGTGCCAGCAGTTTGAAAAGCGGGAGGTTCACCGGGGAGCTGTTTTTT.

The chain is built from TRBV19 and TRBJ2-7; the match to TRBD1 covers 7 bases. V was pared by 1 base and J by 3 bases, with 3 bases of the junction left unmatched. The CDR3 covers 14 residues. Germline lookup yields CDR1 LNHDA and CDR2 SQIVND (reference sequence). The CDR3 spells CASSIGTGVYEQYF. The CDR3 DNA reads as TGTGCCAGTAGTATAGGGACAGGCGTCTACGAGCAGTACTTC. The whole variable domain, filled in from reference TRBV19 and TRBJ2-7, reads DGGITQSPKYLFRKEGQNVTLSCEQNLNHDAMYWYRQDPGQGLRLIYYSQIVNDFQKGDIAEGYSVSREKKESFPLTVTSAQKNPTAFYLCASSIGTGVYEQYFGPGTRLTVT.

The count of this clone is one. CDR3: CASSLDSGLDGYTF. In nucleotides, the CDR3 is TGTGCCAGCAGCTTGGACAGCGGCCTTGATGGCTACACCTTC. The rearrangement uses TRBV13 and TRBJ1-2; D is possibly TRBD1 (6 bases). Between the trimmed V and J ends, which lost 3 bases and 6 bases, there was a span of 14 bases. This CDR3 is built from 14 residues. Germline V gene lookup returns CDR1 PRHDT and CDR2 FYEKMQ (reference sequence).

The rearrangement joins TRBV7-2 to TRBJ2-7; 11 bases match TRBD2. The CDR3 is made up of 14 amino acids. Per germline, CDR1 SGHTA and CDR2 FQGNSA. Trimming removed 3 bases from V and 4 bases from J; junction bases left unmatched: 2. CDR3 loop: CASSLTSGMYEQYF. CDR3 bases: TGTGCCAGCAGCTTGACTAGCGGGATGTACGAGCAGTACTTC.

The V and J genes are TRBV30 and TRBJ1-1, with TRBD1 matching over 9 bases. Germline loops: CDR1 GTSNPN, CDR2 SVGIG (reference sequence). V lost 2 bases to trimming and J lost 5 bases; unmatched junction nucleotides: 6. There are 14 residues in the CDR3. As DNA, the CDR3 is TGTGCCTGGAGTCAGGGACAGGGAGGGACTGAAGCTTTCTTT. This codes for CAWSQGQGGTEAFF. Full variable domain (missing parts from reference TRBV30 and TRBJ1-1): SQTIHQWPATLVQPVGSPLSLECTVEGTSNPNLYWYRQAAGRGLQLLFYSVGIGQISSEVPQNLSASRPQDRQFILSSKKLLLSDSGFYLCAWSQGQGGTEAFFGQGTRLTVV.

The genes are TRBV10-3 and TRBJ1-4, with TRBD1 identical over 12 bases. Trimming took 5 bases from V and 6 from J; bases not matched to a gene: 7. The CDR3 loop spans 16 amino acids. In germline, CDR1 is ENHRY, CDR2 SYGVKD. The DNA of the CDR3 is TGTGCCATCAGTCCCGGGACAGGGGGCTTTGATGAAAAACTGTTTTTT. This gives the protein CAISPGTGGFDEKLFF.

The chain carries TRBV19 and TRBJ2-3; 13 nucleotides match TRBD2. Germline CDR1 reads LNHDA; CDR2 reads SQIVND (reference sequence). The V gene end was trimmed by 6 bases and the J gene end by 3 bases; junction bases not matched to a gene: 3. This CDR3 has 15 residues. The CDR3 DNA reads as TGTGCCAGTAGAGGACTAGCGGGAGTTACAGATACGCAGTATTTT. The encoded protein is CASRGLAGVTDTQYF.

The chain recombines TRBV5-4 with TRBJ2-1; 8 bases align to TRBD1. Germline CDR1 reads SGHNT; CDR2 reads YYREEE (reference sequence). The CDR3 covers 14 residues. The junction had 8 bases not matched to a gene; V was cut back by 3 bases and J by 9 bases. The CDR3 DNA is TGTGCCAGCAGCTCCGGGACAGGACTCATTGAGCAGTTCTTC. Translation: CASSSGTGLIEQFF.

The chain couples TRBV7-6 to TRBJ2-7; 9 positions match TRBD2. CDR1 and CDR2 (germline): SGHVS, FNYEAQ. The junction had 14 bases not matched to a gene; V was cut back by 5 bases and J by 3 bases. The CDR3 spans 17 residues. The CDR3 reads CASSPYWAGGSDYEQYF. The CDR3 DNA reads as TGTGCCAGCAGCCCATACTGGGCGGGAGGGAGCGACTACGAGCAGTACTTC. Full variable domain (rest looked up from reference TRBV7-6 and TRBJ2-7): GAGVSQSPRYKVTKRGQDVALRCDPISGHVSLYWYRQALGQGPEFLTYFNYEAQQDKSGLPNDRFSAERPEGSISTLTIQRTEQRDSAMYRCASSPYWAGGSDYEQYFGPGTRLTVT.

Points on this clone: In the same sample, other DNA sequences code for this CDR3. The CDR3 loop is CASSVAGGGTEAFF. The CDR3 bases are TGTGCCAGCAGCGTAGCGGGGGGAGGCACTGAAGCTTTCTTT. The genes are TRBV9 and TRBJ1-1, with D maybe TRBD1 (5 bases). From germline, CDR1 is SGDLS and CDR2 YYNGEE. The CDR3 extends over 14 amino acids. V gave up 0 bases and J gave up 4 bases, with 10 bases separating them.

V gene TRBV16 combines with J gene TRBJ2-3, with TRBD2 matching 10 bases. The germline V gene encodes CDR1 KGHSY and CDR2 FQNENV. Trimming at V came to 0 bases and at J to 4 bases, leaving 4 bases not matched to a gene. The length of the CDR3 is 16 residues. The CDR3 is CASSQSPSGSSDTQYF. The CDR3, as DNA: TGTGCCAGCAGCCAATCCCCTAGCGGGAGCTCAGATACGCAGTATTTT.

The genes are TRBV27 and TRBJ1-1, with TRBD1 as a possible D gene (5 bases). Germline CDR1 and CDR2: MNHEY and SMNVEV (reference sequence). The CDR3 extends over 15 amino acids. Trimming stripped 6 bases from V and 2 bases from J, with 16 bases between. CDR3 DNA: TGTGCCAGCAGGTTGGGGACGGGGGGAAACACTGAAGCTTTCTTT. Protein product: CASRLGTGGNTEAFF.

The chain joins TRBV4-1 to TRBJ2-7; 9 bases are a match to TRBD1. J gave up 3 bases and V 3 bases, and 9 bases lay outside the gene matches. CDR3 size: 16 residues. Germline CDR1 is MGHRA and CDR2 is YSYEKL. CDR3 region: CASSQLSGQGIYEQYF. CDR3 DNA sequence: TGCGCCAGCAGCCAGTTATCGGGACAGGGTATCTACGAGCAGTACTTC.

The chain uses TRBV27 and TRBJ2-7; D is unclear. Germline CDR1 and CDR2: MNHEY and SMNVEV (reference sequence). V was trimmed by 6 bases and J by 0 bases, leaving 9 bases between them. CDR3 length equals 13 residues. The CDR3 region has the DNA TGTGCCAGCAGCTGGTCTAGCTCCTACGAGCAGTACTTC. Protein product: CASSWSSSYEQYF.

This clone came up a few times. DNA of the CDR3: TGTGCCAGCAGCTTTGGTCCGGGAACCTACGAGCAGTACTTC. This encodes CASSFGPGTYEQYF. The chain has TRBV7-3 and TRBJ2-7, with D maybe TRBD2 (5 bases). V lost 3 bases to trimming and J lost 2 bases, with 11 bases between them. CDR3 length: 14 residues. In germline, CDR1 is SGHTA, CDR2 FQGTGA.

This chain links TRBV28 with TRBJ2-1; 8 nucleotides align to TRBD1. The V gene's germline CDR1 is MDHEN and CDR2 SYDVKM. CDR3 length: 14 amino acids. Trimming cost V 5 bases and J 10 bases; bases outside gene matches: 10. Here the CDR3 DNA reads TGTGCCAGCAGTCCAAGGACAGGGTGGAGCGAGCAGTTCTTC. Protein sequence: CASSPRTGWSEQFF.

This chain uses TRBV27 with TRBJ2-7; the D gene is possibly TRBD1 (6 bases). The V and J ends lost 3 bases and 4 bases respectively, with 10 bases between them. The CDR3 has 13 amino acids. Germline assignment: CDR1 MNHEY and CDR2 SMNVEV (reference sequence). CDR3: CASSFSTGYEQYF. In nucleotides, the CDR3 is TGTGCCAGCAGTTTCTCGACAGGTTACGAGCAGTACTTC.

By its share, this clone is large. In the same sample, other DNA sequences code for this CDR3. The chain couples TRBV5-6 to TRBJ2-7; 11 bases map to TRBD1. The germline gives CDR1 SGHDT, CDR2 YYEEEE. Losses at the gene ends were 0 bases for V and 4 bases for J; bases not matched to a gene: 3. The CDR3 has 15 residues. The CDR3 DNA sequence: TGTGCCAGCAGCTTGGGTGGGACAGGGGGATACGAGCAGTACGTC. This encodes CASSLGGTGGYEQYV.